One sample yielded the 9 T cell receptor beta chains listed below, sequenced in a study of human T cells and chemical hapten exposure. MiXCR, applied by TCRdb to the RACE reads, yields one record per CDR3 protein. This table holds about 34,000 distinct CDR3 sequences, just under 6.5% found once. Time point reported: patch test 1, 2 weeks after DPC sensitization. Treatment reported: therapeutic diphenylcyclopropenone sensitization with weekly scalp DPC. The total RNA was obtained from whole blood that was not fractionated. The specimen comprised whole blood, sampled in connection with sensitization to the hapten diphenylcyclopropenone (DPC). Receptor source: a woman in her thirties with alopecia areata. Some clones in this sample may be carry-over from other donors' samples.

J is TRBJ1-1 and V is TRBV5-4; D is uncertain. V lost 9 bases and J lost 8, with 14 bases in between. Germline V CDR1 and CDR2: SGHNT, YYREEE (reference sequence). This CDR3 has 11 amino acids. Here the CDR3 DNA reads TGTGCCACCCAGATGGCGGCGGAAGCTTTCTTT. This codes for CATQMAAEAFF.

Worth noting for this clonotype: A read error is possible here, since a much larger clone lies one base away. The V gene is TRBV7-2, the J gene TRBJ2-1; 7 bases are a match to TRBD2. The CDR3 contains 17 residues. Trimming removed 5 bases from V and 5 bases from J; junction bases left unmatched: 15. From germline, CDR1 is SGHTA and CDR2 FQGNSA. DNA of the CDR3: TGTGCCAGCAGCGGGGCCATCGGTGGCGGGGGAGACAATGAGCAGTTCTTC. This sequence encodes CASSGAIGGGGDNEQFF.

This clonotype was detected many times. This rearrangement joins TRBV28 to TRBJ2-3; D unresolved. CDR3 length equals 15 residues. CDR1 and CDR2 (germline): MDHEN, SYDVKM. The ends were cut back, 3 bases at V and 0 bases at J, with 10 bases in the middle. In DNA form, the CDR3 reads TGTGCCAGCAGTTTTCCCGAAACTAGCACAGATACGCAGTATTTT. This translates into CASSFPETSTDTQYF.

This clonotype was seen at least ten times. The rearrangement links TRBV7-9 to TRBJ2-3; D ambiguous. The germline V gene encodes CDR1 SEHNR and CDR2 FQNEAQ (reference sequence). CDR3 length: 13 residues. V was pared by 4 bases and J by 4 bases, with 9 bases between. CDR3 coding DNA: TGTGCCAGCAGCTCCCGAGGTCCAGATACGCAGTATTTT. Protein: CASSSRGPDTQYF.

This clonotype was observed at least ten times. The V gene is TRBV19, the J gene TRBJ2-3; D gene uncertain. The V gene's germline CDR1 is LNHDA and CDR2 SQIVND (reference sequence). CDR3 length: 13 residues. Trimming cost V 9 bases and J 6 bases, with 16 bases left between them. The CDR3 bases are TGTGCCAGCTCAACGGGCCCTGGGGATACGCAGTATTTT. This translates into CASSTGPGDTQYF.

DNA of the CDR3: TGTGCCAGCAGTTTAACAGACGAAGCTTTCTTT. It specifies CASSLTDEAFF. The chain joins TRBV12-3 or TRBV12-4 to TRBJ1-1; D unresolved. Between the trimmed V and J ends, which lost 2 bases and 8 bases, there was a span of 6 bases. The CDR3 has 11 amino acids.

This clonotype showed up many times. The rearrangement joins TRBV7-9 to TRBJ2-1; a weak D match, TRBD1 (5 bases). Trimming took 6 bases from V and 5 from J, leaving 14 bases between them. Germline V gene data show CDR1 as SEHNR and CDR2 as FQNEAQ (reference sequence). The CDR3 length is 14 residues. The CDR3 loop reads CASRPRTDNNEQFF. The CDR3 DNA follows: TGTGCCAGCAGGCCCCGGACGGACAACAATGAGCAGTTCTTC.

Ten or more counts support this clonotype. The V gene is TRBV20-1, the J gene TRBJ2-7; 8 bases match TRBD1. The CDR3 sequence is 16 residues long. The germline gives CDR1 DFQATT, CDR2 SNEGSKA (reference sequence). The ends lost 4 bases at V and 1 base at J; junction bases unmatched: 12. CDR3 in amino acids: CSATLPAGQDSYEQYF. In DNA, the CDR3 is TGCAGTGCTACCCTCCCGGCGGGACAGGATTCCTACGAGCAGTACTTC.

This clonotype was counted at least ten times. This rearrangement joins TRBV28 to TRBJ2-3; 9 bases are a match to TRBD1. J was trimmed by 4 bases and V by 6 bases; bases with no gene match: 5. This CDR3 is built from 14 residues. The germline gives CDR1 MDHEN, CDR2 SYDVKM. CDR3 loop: CASSLRQGADTQYF. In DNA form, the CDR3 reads TGTGCCAGCAGCTTAAGACAGGGGGCAGATACGCAGTATTTT.